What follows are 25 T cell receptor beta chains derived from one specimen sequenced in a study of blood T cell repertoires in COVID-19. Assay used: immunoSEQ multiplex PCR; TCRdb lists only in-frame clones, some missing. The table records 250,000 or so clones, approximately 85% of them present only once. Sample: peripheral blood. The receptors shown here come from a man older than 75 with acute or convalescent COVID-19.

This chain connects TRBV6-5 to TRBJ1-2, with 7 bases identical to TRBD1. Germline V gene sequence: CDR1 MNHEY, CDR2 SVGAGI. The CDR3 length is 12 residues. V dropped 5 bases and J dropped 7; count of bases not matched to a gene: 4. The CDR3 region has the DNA TGTGCCAGCAGTAGAGGGGGCGGTGGCTACACCTTC. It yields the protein CASSRGGGGYTF.

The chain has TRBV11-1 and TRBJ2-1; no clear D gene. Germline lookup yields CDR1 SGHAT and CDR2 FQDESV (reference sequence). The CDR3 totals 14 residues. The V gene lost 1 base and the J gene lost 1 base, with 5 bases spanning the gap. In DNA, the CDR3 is TGTGCCAGCAGCTTAGTCGGGTCCTACAATGAGCAGTTCTTC. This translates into CASSLVGSYNEQFF.

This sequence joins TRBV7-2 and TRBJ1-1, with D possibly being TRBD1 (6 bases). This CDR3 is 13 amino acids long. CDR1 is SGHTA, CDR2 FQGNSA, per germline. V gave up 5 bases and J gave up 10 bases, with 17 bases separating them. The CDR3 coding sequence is TGTGCCAGCAGCCCAGAGGGGGGGGCACGAGCTTTCTTT. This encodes CASSPEGGARAFF.

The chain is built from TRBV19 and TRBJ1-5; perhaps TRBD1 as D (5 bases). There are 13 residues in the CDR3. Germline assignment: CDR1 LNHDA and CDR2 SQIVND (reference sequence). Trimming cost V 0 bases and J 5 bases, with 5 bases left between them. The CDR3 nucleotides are TGTGCCAGTAGTATAGACAGGGATCAGCCCCAGCATTTT. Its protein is CASSIDRDQPQHF.

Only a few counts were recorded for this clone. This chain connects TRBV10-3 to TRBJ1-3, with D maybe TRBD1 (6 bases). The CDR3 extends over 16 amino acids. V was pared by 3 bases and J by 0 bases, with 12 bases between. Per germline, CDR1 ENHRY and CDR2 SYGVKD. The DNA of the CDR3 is TGTGCCATCAGTGATGGGGGCAGGGACTCTGGAAACACCATATATTTT. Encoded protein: CAISDGGRDSGNTIYF.

The CDR3 DNA follows: TGTGCTAGTGGTCTCTATATATTCACGGGACACTTCTCCTACGAGCAGTACTTC. Protein product: CASGLYIFTGHFSYEQYF. The V gene is TRBV12-5, the J gene TRBJ2-7, with a possible D match to TRBD1 (6 bases). CDR1 and CDR2 from the germline V gene are LGHNT and FRNRAP. The CDR3 runs 18 residues. Trimming took off 5 bases at V and 0 bases at J, with 23 bases between the two ends.

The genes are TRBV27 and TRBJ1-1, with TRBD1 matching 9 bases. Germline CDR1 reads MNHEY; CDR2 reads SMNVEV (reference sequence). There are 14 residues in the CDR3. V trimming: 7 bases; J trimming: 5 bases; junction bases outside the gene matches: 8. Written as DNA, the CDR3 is TGTGCCAGCACCACTCGGGGGACAGGGACTGAAGCTTTCTTT. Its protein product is CASTTRGTGTEAFF.

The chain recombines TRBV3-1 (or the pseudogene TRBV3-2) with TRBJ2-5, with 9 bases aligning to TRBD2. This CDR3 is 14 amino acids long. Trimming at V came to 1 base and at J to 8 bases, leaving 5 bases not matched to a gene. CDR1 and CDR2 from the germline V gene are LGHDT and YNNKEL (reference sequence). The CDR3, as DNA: TGTGCCAGCAGCCAAGGAGGGCGGGAGGGCACCCAGTACTTC. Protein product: CASSQGGREGTQYF.

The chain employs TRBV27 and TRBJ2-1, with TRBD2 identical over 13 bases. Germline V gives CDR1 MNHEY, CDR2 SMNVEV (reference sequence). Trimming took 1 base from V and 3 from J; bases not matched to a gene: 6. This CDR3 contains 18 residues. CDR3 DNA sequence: TGTGCCAGCAGTTTATATAGTGGACTAGCGGGGGACTACAATGAGCAGTTCTTC. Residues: CASSLYSGLAGDYNEQFF.

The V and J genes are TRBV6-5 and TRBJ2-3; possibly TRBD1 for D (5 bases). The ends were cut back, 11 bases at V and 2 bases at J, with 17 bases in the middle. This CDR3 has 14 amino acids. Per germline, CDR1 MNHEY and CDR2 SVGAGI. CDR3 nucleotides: TGTGCCGGATCCCCCAGGGTTTACACAGATACGCAGTATTTT. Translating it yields CAGSPRVYTDTQYF.

The chain's CDR3 is CASSLEGGSSYEQYF. The CDR3 DNA reads TGTGCCAGCAGCTTAGAAGGGGGAAGCTCCTACGAGCAGTACTTC. The V call is TRBV11-2, the J call TRBJ2-7; the D gene is possibly TRBD1 (6 bases). Germline V gene sequence: CDR1 SGHAT, CDR2 FQNNGV. CDR3 length: 15 residues. Trimming shortened V by 0 bases and J by 0 bases, and 9 bases separated the two germline ends.

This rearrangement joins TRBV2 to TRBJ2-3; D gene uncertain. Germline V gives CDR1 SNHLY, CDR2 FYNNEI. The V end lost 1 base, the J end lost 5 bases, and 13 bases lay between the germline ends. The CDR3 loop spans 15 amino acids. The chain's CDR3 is CASSEVFLAKDTQYF. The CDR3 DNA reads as TGTGCCAGCAGTGAAGTCTTTCTCGCGAAAGATACGCAGTATTTT. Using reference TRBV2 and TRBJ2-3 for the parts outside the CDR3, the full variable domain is EPEVTQTPSHQVTQMGQEVILRCVPISNHLYFYWYRQILGQKVEFLVSFYNNEISEKSEIFDDQFSVERPDGSNFTLKIRSTKLEDSAMYFCASSEVFLAKDTQYFGPGTRLTVL.

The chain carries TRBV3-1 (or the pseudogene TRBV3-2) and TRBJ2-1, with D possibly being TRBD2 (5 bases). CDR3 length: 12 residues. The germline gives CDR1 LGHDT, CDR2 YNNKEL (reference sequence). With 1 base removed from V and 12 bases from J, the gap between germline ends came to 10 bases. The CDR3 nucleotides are TGTGCCAGCAGCCAAGGGCTAGCAGGGCAGTTCTTC. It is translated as CASSQGLAGQFF.

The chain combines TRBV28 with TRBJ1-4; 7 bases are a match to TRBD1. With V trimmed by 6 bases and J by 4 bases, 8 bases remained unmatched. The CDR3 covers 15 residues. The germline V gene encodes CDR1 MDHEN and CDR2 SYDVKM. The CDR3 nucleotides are TGTGCCAGCAGGCCTCGGGACAGCCTTAATGAAAAACTGTTTTTT. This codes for CASRPRDSLNEKLFF.

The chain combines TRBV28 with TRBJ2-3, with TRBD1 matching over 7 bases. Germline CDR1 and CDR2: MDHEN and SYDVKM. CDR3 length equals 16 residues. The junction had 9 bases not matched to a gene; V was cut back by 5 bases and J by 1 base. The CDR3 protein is CASSQGQVVGTDTQYF. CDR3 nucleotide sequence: TGTGCCAGCAGTCAAGGACAGGTTGTGGGCACAGATACGCAGTATTTT.

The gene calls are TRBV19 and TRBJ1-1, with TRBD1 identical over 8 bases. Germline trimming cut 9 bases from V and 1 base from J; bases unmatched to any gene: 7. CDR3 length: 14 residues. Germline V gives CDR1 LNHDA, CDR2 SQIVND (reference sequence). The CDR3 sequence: CASSGTGKNTEAFF. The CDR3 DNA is TGTGCCAGCAGCGGGACAGGAAAGAACACTGAAGCTTTCTTT.

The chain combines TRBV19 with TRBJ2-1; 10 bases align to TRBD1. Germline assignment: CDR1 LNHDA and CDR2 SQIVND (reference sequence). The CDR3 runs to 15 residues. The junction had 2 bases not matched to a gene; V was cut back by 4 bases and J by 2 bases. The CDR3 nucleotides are TGTGCCAGTAGTACGGGACAGGGGCCCTACAATGAGCAGTTCTTC. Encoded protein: CASSTGQGPYNEQFF.

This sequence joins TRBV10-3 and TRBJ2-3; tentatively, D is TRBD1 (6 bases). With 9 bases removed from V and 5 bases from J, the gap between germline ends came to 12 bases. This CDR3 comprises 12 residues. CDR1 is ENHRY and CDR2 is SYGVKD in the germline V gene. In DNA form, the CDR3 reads TGTGCCATTACTCCGGACAGAGATACGCAGTATTTT. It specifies CAITPDRDTQYF.

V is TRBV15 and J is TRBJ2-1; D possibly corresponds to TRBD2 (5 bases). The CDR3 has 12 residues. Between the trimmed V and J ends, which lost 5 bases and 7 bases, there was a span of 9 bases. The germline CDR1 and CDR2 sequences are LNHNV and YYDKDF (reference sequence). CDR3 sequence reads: CATSREGNEQFF. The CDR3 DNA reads TGTGCCACCAGCCGGGAAGGTAATGAGCAGTTCTTC.

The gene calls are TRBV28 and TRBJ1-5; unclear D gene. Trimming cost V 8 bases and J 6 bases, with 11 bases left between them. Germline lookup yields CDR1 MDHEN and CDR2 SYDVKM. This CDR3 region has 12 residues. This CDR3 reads CASVLYGQPQHF. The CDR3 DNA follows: TGTGCCAGCGTTCTCTATGGTCAGCCCCAGCATTTT.

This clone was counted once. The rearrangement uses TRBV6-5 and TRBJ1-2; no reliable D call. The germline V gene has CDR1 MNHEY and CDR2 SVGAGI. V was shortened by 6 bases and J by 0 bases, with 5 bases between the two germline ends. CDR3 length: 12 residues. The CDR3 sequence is CASSLSNYGYTF. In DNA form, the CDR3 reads TGTGCCAGCAGCTTATCTAACTATGGCTACACCTTC.

CDR3 nucleotides: TGTGCCAGCAGTCTGACCCCACAGGGGAACTATGGCTACACCTTC. Translated: CASSLTPQGNYGYTF. The V and J genes are TRBV28 and TRBJ1-2, with 7 bases fitting TRBD1. Germline-derived CDR1 and CDR2 are MDHEN and SYDVKM. V shed 5 bases and J 2 bases; nucleotides not matched to a gene: 8. The CDR3 runs to 15 residues.

CDR3 coding DNA: TGTGCCACCAGTGATTTTACTACAGGGGGTGCATACAATGAGCAGTTCTTC. Translation: CATSDFTTGGAYNEQFF. The chain combines TRBV24-1 with TRBJ2-1; TRBD1 agrees at 8 bases. V shed 1 base and J 4 bases; nucleotides not matched to a gene: 8. Germline assignment: CDR1 KGHDR and CDR2 SFDVKD. CDR3 size: 17 residues.

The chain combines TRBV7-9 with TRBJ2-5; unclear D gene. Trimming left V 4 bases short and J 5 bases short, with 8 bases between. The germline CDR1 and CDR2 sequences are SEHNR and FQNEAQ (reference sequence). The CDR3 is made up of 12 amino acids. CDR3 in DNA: TGTGCCAGCAGCTCCCTTCGGGAGACCCAGTACTTC. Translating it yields CASSSLRETQYF.

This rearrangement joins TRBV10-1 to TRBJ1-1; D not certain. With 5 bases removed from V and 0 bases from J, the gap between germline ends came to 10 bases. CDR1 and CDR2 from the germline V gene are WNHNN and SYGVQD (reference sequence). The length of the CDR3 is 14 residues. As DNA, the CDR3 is TGCGCCAGCAGTCGGTCGGTTATGAACACTGAAGCTTTCTTT. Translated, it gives CASSRSVMNTEAFF.